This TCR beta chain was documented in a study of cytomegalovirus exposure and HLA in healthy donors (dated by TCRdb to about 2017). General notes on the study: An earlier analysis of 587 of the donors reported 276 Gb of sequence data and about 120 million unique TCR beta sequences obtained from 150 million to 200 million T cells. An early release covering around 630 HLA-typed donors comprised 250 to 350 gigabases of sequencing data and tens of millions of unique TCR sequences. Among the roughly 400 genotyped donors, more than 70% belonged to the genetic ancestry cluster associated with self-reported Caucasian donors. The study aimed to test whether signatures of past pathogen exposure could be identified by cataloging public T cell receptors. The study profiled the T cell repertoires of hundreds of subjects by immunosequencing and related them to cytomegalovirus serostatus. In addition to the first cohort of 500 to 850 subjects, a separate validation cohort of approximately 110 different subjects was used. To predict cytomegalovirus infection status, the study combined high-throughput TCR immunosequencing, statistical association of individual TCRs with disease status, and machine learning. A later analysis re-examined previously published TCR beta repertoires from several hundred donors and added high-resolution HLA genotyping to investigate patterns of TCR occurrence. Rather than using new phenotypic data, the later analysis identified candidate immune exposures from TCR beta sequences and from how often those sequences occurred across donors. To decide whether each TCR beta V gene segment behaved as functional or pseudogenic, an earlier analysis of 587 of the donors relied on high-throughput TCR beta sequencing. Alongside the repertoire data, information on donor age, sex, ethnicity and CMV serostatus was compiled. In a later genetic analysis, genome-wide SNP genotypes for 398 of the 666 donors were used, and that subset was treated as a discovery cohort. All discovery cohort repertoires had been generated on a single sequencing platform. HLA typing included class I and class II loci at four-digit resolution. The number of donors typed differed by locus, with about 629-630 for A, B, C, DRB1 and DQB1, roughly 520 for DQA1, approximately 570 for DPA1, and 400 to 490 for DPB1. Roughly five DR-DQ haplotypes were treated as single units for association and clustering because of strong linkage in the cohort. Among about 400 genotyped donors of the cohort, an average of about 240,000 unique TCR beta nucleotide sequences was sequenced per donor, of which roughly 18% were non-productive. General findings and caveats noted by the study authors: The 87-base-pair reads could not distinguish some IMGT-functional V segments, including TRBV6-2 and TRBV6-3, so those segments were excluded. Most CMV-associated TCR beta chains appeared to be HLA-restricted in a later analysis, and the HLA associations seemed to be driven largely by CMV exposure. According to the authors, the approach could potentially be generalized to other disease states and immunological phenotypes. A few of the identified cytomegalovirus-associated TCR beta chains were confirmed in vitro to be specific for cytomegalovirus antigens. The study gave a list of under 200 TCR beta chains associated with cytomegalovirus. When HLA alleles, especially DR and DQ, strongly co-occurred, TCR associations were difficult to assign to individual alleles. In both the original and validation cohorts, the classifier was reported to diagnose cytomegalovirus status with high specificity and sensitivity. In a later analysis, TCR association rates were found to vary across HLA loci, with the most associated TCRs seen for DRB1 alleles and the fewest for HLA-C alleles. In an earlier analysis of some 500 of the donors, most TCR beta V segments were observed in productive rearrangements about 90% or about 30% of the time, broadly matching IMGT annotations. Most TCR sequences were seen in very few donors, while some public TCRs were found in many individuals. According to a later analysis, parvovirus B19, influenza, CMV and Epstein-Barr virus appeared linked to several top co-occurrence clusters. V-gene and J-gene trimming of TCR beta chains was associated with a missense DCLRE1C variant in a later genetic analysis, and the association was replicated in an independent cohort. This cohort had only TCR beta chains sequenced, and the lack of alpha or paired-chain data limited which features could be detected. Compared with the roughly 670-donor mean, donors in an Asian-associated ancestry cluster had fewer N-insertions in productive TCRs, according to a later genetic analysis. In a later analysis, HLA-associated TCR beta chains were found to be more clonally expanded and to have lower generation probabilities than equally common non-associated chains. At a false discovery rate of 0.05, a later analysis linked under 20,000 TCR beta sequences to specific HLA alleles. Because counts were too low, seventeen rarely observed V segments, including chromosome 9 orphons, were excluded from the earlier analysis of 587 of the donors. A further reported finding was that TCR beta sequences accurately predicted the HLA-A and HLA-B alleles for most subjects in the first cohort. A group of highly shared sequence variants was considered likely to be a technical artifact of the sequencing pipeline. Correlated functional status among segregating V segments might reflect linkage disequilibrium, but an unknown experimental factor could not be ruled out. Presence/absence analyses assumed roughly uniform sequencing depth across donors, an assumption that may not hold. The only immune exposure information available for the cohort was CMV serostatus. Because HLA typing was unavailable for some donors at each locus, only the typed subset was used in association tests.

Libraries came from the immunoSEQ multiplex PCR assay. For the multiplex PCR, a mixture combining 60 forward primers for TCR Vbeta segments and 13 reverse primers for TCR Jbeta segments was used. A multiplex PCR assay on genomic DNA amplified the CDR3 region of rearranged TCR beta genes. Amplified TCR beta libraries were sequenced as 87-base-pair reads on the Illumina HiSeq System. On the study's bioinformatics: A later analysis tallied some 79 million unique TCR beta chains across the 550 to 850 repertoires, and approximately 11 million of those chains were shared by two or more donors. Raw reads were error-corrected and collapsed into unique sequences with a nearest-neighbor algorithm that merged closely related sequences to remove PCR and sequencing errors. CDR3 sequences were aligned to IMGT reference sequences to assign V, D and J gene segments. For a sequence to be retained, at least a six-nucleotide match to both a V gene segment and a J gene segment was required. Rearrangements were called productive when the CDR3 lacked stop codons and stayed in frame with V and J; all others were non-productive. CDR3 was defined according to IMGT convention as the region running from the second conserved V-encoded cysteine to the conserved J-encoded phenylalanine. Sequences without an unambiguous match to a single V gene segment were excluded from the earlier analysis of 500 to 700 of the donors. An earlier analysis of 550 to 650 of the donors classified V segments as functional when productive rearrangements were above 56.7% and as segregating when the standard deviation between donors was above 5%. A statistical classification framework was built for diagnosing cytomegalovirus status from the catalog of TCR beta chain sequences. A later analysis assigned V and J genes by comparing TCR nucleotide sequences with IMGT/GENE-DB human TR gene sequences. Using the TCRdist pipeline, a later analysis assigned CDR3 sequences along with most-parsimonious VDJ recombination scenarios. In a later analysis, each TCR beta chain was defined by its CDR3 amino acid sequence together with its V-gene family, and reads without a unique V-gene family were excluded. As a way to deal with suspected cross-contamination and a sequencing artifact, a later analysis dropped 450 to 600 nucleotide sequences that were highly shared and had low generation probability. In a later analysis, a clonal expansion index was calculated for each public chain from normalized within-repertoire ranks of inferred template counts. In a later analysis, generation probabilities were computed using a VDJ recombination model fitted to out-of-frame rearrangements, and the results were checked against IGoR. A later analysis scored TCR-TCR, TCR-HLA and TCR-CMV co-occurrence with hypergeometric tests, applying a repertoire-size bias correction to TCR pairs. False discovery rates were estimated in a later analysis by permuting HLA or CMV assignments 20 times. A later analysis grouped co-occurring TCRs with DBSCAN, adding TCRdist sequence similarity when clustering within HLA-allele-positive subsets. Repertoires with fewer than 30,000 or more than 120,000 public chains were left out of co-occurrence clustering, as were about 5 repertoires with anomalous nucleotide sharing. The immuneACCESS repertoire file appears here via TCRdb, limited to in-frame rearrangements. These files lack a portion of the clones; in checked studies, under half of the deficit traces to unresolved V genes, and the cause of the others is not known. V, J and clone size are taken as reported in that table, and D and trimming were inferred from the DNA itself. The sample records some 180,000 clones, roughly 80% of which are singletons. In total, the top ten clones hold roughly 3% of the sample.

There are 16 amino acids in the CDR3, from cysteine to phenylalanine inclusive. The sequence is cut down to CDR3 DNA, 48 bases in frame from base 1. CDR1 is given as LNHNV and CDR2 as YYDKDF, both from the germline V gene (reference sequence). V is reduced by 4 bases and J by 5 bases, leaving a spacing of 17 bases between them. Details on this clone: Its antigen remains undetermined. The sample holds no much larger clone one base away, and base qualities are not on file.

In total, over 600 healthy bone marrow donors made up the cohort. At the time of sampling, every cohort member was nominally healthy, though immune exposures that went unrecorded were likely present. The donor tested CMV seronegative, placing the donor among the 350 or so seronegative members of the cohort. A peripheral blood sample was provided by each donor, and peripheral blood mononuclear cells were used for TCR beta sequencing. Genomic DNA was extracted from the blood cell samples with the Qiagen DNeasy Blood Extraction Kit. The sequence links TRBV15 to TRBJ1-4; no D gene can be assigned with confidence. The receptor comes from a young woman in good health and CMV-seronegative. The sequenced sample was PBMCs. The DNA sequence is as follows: TGTGCCACCAGCACAAACTTCGGGAAGAGGAATGAAAAACTGTTTTTT. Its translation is CATSTNFGKRNEKLFF.